One and the same sample provided the 32 T cell receptor beta chains below, sequenced in a study of T-cell memory formation after mild COVID-19. Using its own MiXCR run on the 5' RACE reads, TCRdb lists one record per CDR3 protein. The repertoire includes 150,000 to 200,000 distinct CDR3 sequences, about 28% of them detected once, and about 12% sits in the top ten. Source material: PBMCs or a T cell subset sorted from them (not recorded which). These receptors were obtained from an adult woman who had mild COVID-19 (a few samples of this study predate the infection). Cell type and time point are not known.

The sample holds a few counts of this clonotype. The chain is built from TRBV29-1 and TRBJ2-1; tentatively, D is TRBD1 or TRBD2 (5 bases each). V shed 3 bases and J shed 1 base, with 10 bases lying between them. The CDR3 loop spans 14 amino acids. In germline, CDR1 is SQVTM, CDR2 ANQGSEA. CDR3 sequence (DNA): TGCAGCGTTGAGGGGCAGCGGTCCTACAATGAGCAGTTCTTC. It is translated as CSVEGQRSYNEQFF.

The chain carries TRBV6-5 and TRBJ1-1; 8 bases map to TRBD1. The CDR3 is 16 amino acids. CDR1 is MNHEY and CDR2 is SVGAGI in the germline V gene. Unmatched junction bases numbered 14, after V lost 6 bases and J lost 5 bases. DNA for the CDR3: TGTGCCAGCAGCCTTAAGGCCAGGGGGCTTGCAACTGAAGCTTTCTTT. Translation: CASSLKARGLATEAFF.

This chain links TRBV20-1 with TRBJ1-3; D is undetermined. CDR3 size: 16 residues. The germline CDR1 and CDR2 sequences are DFQATT and SNEGSKA (reference sequence). Between the trimmed V and J ends, which lost 0 bases and 0 bases, there was a span of 12 bases. In DNA form, the CDR3 reads TGCAGTGCTAGAGACAGGACGAGGAGCTCTGGAAACACCATATATTTT. Its protein is CSARDRTRSSGNTIYF.

This clonotype was counted a few times. This chain joins TRBV5-1 and TRBJ1-1, with D perhaps TRBD1 (5 bases). The CDR3 runs 13 residues. The germline CDR1 and CDR2 sequences are SGHRS and YFSETQ. The V gene lost 0 bases and the J gene lost 4 bases, with 7 bases spanning the gap. The CDR3 DNA reads as TGCGCCAGCAGCTTGGAGGGGAGCACTGAAGCTTTCTTT. Translated, it gives CASSLEGSTEAFF.

The chain employs TRBV7-9 and TRBJ2-1; tentative D call: TRBD1 (6 bases). CDR1 and CDR2 from the germline V gene are SEHNR and FQNEAQ (reference sequence). Deletions cut 3 bases from V and 11 bases from J, with 11 bases between. The CDR3 is made up of 12 amino acids. The CDR3 region has the DNA TGTGCCAGCAGCTTTACAGGGCCACAGCAGTTCTTC. Translation: CASSFTGPQQFF.

Only a few counts were recorded for this clonotype. The rearrangement uses TRBV10-3 and TRBJ1-2; 9 bases fit TRBD1. The CDR3 is made up of 14 amino acids. Germline loops: CDR1 ENHRY, CDR2 SYGVKD. V lost 2 bases, J lost 4 bases, and 2 bases stayed unmatched. The CDR3 DNA reads TGTGCCATCAGTGAGGGACAGGGGATCTATGGCTACACCTTC. Translated, it gives CAISEGQGIYGYTF.

This clonotype has just a few counts. The chain uses TRBV5-8 and TRBJ2-3; TRBD1 is a possible D gene (6 bases). Germline loops: CDR1 SGHTS, CDR2 YDEGEE. The CDR3 contains 16 residues. Deletions cut 7 bases from V and 0 bases from J, with 18 bases between. For the CDR3, the DNA is TGTGCCAGCGTACACAGGGTAAGGGGTAGCACAGATACGCAGTATTTT. Its protein is CASVHRVRGSTDTQYF.

The chain recombines TRBV7-2 with TRBJ1-1; possible D gene TRBD1, 5 bases. The CDR3 spans 14 residues. Germline V gene data show CDR1 as SGHTA and CDR2 as FQGNSA. V lost 1 base and J lost 1, with 7 bases in between. The CDR3 sequence is CASSLVGANTEAFF. In DNA, the CDR3 is TGTGCCAGCAGCTTAGTAGGGGCGAACACTGAAGCTTTCTTT.

In this sample, this clonotype turned up a few times. The chain combines TRBV29-1 with TRBJ2-7; 10 bases are a match to TRBD1. The germline gives CDR1 SQVTM, CDR2 ANQGSEA. This CDR3 is 13 amino acids long. V shed 4 bases, J shed 4 bases, and the junction held 4 bases outside the gene matches. The CDR3 DNA follows: TGCAGCGTTGCGAGGGACAGGGGTTACGAGCAGTACTTC. This encodes CSVARDRGYEQYF.

This chain joins TRBV7-9 and TRBJ1-2, with TRBD1 identical over 7 bases. The CDR3 contains 15 residues. Trimming took 1 base from V and 4 from J; bases not matched to a gene: 6. Germline V gene sequence: CDR1 SEHNR, CDR2 FQNEAQ (reference sequence). CDR3 protein: CASSLEKGQPYGYTF. The DNA for the CDR3 is TGTGCCAGCAGCTTAGAGAAGGGACAGCCCTATGGCTACACCTTC. Combining the CDR3 with reference TRBV7-9 and TRBJ1-2 gives the whole variable domain DTGVSQNPRHKITKRGQNVTFRCDPISEHNRLYWYRQTLGQGPEFLTYFQNEAQLEKSRLLSDRFSAERPKGSFSTLEIQRTEQGDSAMYLCASSLEKGQPYGYTFGSGTRLTVV.

This clonotype has only a few counts. The CDR3 region has the DNA TGTGCCAGCAGTCTACTAGCGGGGGGTTCCTACGAGCAGTACTTC. Translation: CASSLLAGGSYEQYF. The J gene is TRBJ2-7, the V gene TRBV6-1; 12 bases agree with TRBD2. Trimming at V came to 5 bases and at J to 1 base, leaving 3 bases not matched to a gene. In germline, CDR1 is MNHNS, CDR2 SASEGT. CDR3 length: 15 residues.

This clonotype was seen a handful of times. This chain links TRBV7-9 with TRBJ1-5; D unclear. The germline gives CDR1 SEHNR, CDR2 FQNEAQ (reference sequence). The CDR3 loop spans 16 amino acids. Deletions cut 0 bases from V and 1 base from J, with 10 bases between. In nucleotides, the CDR3 is TGTGCCAGCAGCTTAGCGTCGGCTGGAAGCAATCAGCCCCAGCATTTT. Protein: CASSLASAGSNQPQHF.

V gene TRBV5-1 combines with J gene TRBJ2-2, with D unresolved. The CDR3 consists of 13 residues. The V gene lost 4 bases and the J gene lost 6 bases, with 10 bases spanning the gap. Germline V gives CDR1 SGHRS, CDR2 YFSETQ. CDR3: CASSPPPPGELFF. CDR3 DNA: TGCGCCAGCAGCCCCCCCCCGCCCGGGGAGCTGTTTTTT.

The V and J genes are TRBV12-5 and TRBJ2-3, with unresolved D. The ends were cut back, 0 bases at V and 2 bases at J, with 18 bases in the middle. The germline V gene encodes CDR1 LGHNT and CDR2 FRNRAP. CDR3 size: 18 residues. This CDR3 reads CASGLVPSIGLFTDTQYF. For the CDR3, the DNA is TGTGCTAGTGGTTTGGTACCCAGTATTGGCTTGTTCACAGATACGCAGTATTTT.

This CDR3 is CASSFLAGGPAYEQYF. CDR3 sequence (DNA): TGTGCCAGCAGCTTCCTAGCGGGAGGCCCAGCCTACGAGCAGTACTTC. The V call is TRBV7-2, the J call TRBJ2-7; 11 bases fit TRBD2. V shed 3 bases and J 2 bases; nucleotides not matched to a gene: 6. The CDR3 totals 16 residues. Germline V gives CDR1 SGHTA, CDR2 FQGNSA.

There are a few counts of this clonotype. The rearrangement uses TRBV29-1 and TRBJ1-1; no clear D gene. Trimming removed 1 base at V and 11 bases at J, with 14 bases between. The germline CDR1 and CDR2 sequences are SQVTM and ANQGSEA. The CDR3 consists of 12 residues. The CDR3 DNA sequence: TGCAGCGTTGAAGGAATGGACCTTACTGCTTTCTTT. Translation gives CSVEGMDLTAFF. Full variable domain (outside the CDR3, taken from reference TRBV29-1 and TRBJ1-1): SAVISQKPSRDICQRGTSLTIQCQVDSQVTMMFWYRQQPGQSLTLIATANQGSEATYESGFVIDKFPISRPNLTFSTLTVSNMSPEDSSIYLCSVEGMDLTAFFGQGTRLTVV.

This clonotype was seen only a few times. The rearrangement joins TRBV12-3 or TRBV12-4 to TRBJ2-7; D possibly matches TRBD1 or TRBD2 (5 bases each). This CDR3 has 14 amino acids. Trimming shortened V by 3 bases and J by 7 bases, and 16 bases separated the two germline ends. CDR3 region: CASSFLKPEGEQYF. CDR3 nucleotide sequence: TGTGCCAGCAGTTTCCTGAAGCCTGAGGGGGAGCAGTACTTC.

V usage is TRBV6-4 and J usage is TRBJ2-3; perhaps TRBD1 as D (6 bases). The CDR3 length is 20 residues. CDR1 and CDR2 (germline): MRHNA, SNTAGT. V dropped 11 bases and J dropped 0 bases, with 33 bases sitting between them. The CDR3 DNA reads as TGTGCCCAGCACCCCAGACAGGCAGCTCCGAGGAACCACAGCACAGATACGCAGTATTTT. It translates to CAQHPRQAAPRNHSTDTQYF.

For the CDR3, the DNA is TGCAGTGCTAGAGATTGGCAAGAGACCCAGTACTTC. Translation: CSARDWQETQYF. The chain employs TRBV20-1 and TRBJ2-5; D is unresolved. The CDR3 runs to 12 residues. Germline values: CDR1 DFQATT, CDR2 SNEGSKA (reference sequence). V was clipped by 0 bases and J by 2 bases, with 4 bases between them.

V and J are TRBV2 and TRBJ2-5; 9 positions match TRBD1. CDR1 is SNHLY, CDR2 FYNNEI, per germline. With V trimmed by 7 bases and J by 5 bases, 5 bases remained unmatched. The CDR3 consists of 13 residues. This CDR3 reads CASKEDRGETQYF. The CDR3 bases are TGTGCCAGCAAGGAGGACAGGGGTGAGACCCAGTACTTC.

This clonotype has more than one count but fewer than ten. The rearrangement uses TRBV4-3 and TRBJ2-3; 7 nucleotides match TRBD2. CDR1 and CDR2 from the germline V gene are LGHNA and YSLEER. The CDR3 is 14 residues long. V trimming: 7 bases; J trimming: 6 bases; junction bases outside the gene matches: 10. CDR3 in DNA: TGCGCCAGCAAACGGGTAGCGGGTGGGGATACGCAGTATTTT. The encoded protein is CASKRVAGGDTQYF.

The V and J genes are TRBV14 and TRBJ2-1, with 10 bases that match TRBD2. V shed 7 bases and J 10 bases; nucleotides not matched to a gene: 7. The CDR3 extends over 13 amino acids. From germline, CDR1 is SGHDN and CDR2 FVKESK. CDR3 in amino acids: CASTLAGVTEQFF. In DNA, the CDR3 is TGTGCCAGCACCCTAGCGGGAGTAACCGAGCAGTTCTTC.

The J gene is TRBJ1-2, the V gene TRBV6-6; D ambiguous. Germline assignment: CDR1 MNHNY and CDR2 SVGAGI (reference sequence). There are 13 residues in the CDR3. V was cut by 4 bases and J by 5 bases, with 11 bases left in between. In DNA form, the CDR3 reads TGTGCCAGCAGTTCTAGGGCAGTTTATGGCTACACCTTC. Translation: CASSSRAVYGYTF.

The chain has TRBV3-1 and TRBJ2-7; maybe TRBD2 (5 bases). There are 13 residues in the CDR3. V was shortened by 4 bases and J by 6 bases, with 13 bases between the two germline ends. From germline, CDR1 is LGHDT and CDR2 YNNKEL (reference sequence). The CDR3 DNA reads as TGTGCCAGCAGCCTCATGGCTAGCAGCGAGCAGTACTTC. This codes for CASSLMASSEQYF.

The J gene is TRBJ2-3, the V gene TRBV29-1; 7 bases match TRBD1. CDR1 and CDR2 (germline): SQVTM, ANQGSEA. The trim removed 2 bases at V and 0 bases at J, leaving 2 bases unmatched. CDR3 length: 14 amino acids. CDR3 DNA: TGCAGCGTTGAACCGGGACAGAGCACAGATACGCAGTATTTT. Its protein is CSVEPGQSTDTQYF.

This clonotype was recorded a few times. The V and J genes are TRBV7-2 and TRBJ2-4; 12 bases are shared with TRBD2. The CDR3 runs 17 residues. V shed 1 base and J 4 bases; nucleotides not matched to a gene: 5. CDR1 is SGHTA and CDR2 is FQGNSA in the germline V gene. CDR3 sequence reads: CASSLERLAGEKNIQYF. The CDR3 DNA follows: TGTGCCAGCAGCTTAGAAAGACTAGCGGGAGAGAAAAACATTCAGTACTTC.

The chain is built from TRBV30 and TRBJ2-7; D unclear. This CDR3 is 13 amino acids long. CDR1 is GTSNPN, CDR2 SVGIG, per germline (reference sequence). Trimming pared 1 base from V and 6 bases from J, leaving 13 bases between. The CDR3 nucleotides read TGTGCCTGGAGTGCACAACAGTACGGCGAGCAGTACTTC. Its translation: CAWSAQQYGEQYF.

V gene TRBV6-5 combines with J gene TRBJ1-1; D might be TRBD1 (6 bases). CDR1 MNHEY and CDR2 SVGAGI come from the germline V gene. V was clipped by 2 bases and J by 4 bases, with 14 bases between them. This CDR3 spans 15 amino acids. The CDR3 bases are TGTGCCAGCAGTTACGGCCCGGGGGCGGGCACTGAAGCTTTCTTT. Encoded protein: CASSYGPGAGTEAFF.

This clonotype was observed a few times. The rearrangement links TRBV4-3 to TRBJ2-1; either TRBD1 or TRBD2 may supply D (5 bases each). Germline CDR1 LGHNA, CDR2 YSLEER. This CDR3 has 15 residues. V was clipped by 0 bases and J by 4 bases, with 10 bases between them. The CDR3 here is CASSQDWGNYNEQFF. The CDR3 DNA is TGCGCCAGCAGCCAAGATTGGGGGAATTACAATGAGCAGTTCTTC.

The chain uses TRBV24-1 and TRBJ2-3, with TRBD1 identical over 7 bases. Germline V lookup: CDR1 KGHDR, CDR2 SFDVKD. The CDR3 totals 17 residues. The junction had 10 bases not matched to a gene; V was cut back by 3 bases and J by 2 bases. The CDR3 DNA is TGTGCCACCAGTGATCCCGGGACAGAAGATTCCACAGATACGCAGTATTTT. It translates to CATSDPGTEDSTDTQYF.

This rearrangement joins TRBV7-8 to TRBJ1-6, with TRBD1 identical over 9 bases. V trimming: 4 bases; J trimming: 10 bases; junction bases outside the gene matches: 14. The germline V gene encodes CDR1 SGHVS and CDR2 FQNEAQ. CDR3 length: 17 amino acids. CDR3 DNA: TGTGCCAGCAGCTCGAGAGGGACAGGGCCACTAGGGTCACCCCTCCACTTT. Its protein is CASSSRGTGPLGSPLHF.

This clonotype has more than one count but fewer than ten. The chain links TRBV29-1 to TRBJ2-2; TRBD2 matches 7 bases. Germline values: CDR1 SQVTM, CDR2 ANQGSEA. V was clipped by 3 bases and J by 5 bases; unmatched bases: 6. The CDR3 spans 14 residues. CDR3 nucleotides: TGCAGCGTTGATCGTGGCGGGGGTACCGGGGAGCTGTTTTTT. It specifies CSVDRGGGTGELFF.